The rows below give T cell receptor beta chains drawn from one sample of a study of CD8+CD57+ T cells in acquired aplastic anemia. MiXCR, applied by TCRdb to the reads, yields one record per CDR3 protein. The sample consists of some 120,000 distinct CDR3 sequences, roughly 50% of them appearing once. The source material was sorted CD4+, CD8+, or CD8+CD57+ T cells (not recorded which) from PBMCs. The receptor source for this set is a human donor in good health, serving as a control. Each CDR3 is given with its conserved first and last residue. A D gene is named only where the DNA matches it firmly. The size of a clone is reported for some rows only, either as once, few or many, or as a class for expanded clones.

CDR3aa	CDR3nt	d_gene	v_gene	abundance	j_gene
CASSGDPGGNQPQHF	TGTGCCAGCAGTGGGGACCCCGGGGGCAATCAGCCCCAGCATTTT	.	TRBV2	.	TRBJ1-5
CSATSGAYYNEQFF	TGCAGTGCTACGAGCGGGGCGTACTACAATGAGCAGTTCTTC	TRBD2	TRBV20-1	many	TRBJ2-1
CSVIWPGNTEAFF	TGCAGCGTAATCTGGCCGGGGAACACTGAAGCTTTCTTT	.	TRBV29-1	.	TRBJ1-1
CASSLRDLGDGYTF	TGTGCCAGCAGCCTTCGGGACTTGGGGGATGGCTACACCTTC	.	TRBV7-8	many	TRBJ1-2
CASSVGPRGSASEQYF	TGTGCCAGCAGCGTAGGCCCCCGGGGGTCCGCGTCCGAGCAGTACTTC	.	TRBV9	.	TRBJ2-7
CASSVDGKLTDTQYF	TGTGCCAGCAGCGTAGACGGTAAACTCACAGATACGCAGTATTTT	.	TRBV9	.	TRBJ2-3
CATSRERQGTYEQYF	TGTGCCACCAGCAGAGAACGACAGGGCACCTACGAGCAGTACTTC	TRBD1	TRBV15	.	TRBJ2-7
CATSAPPGDEQFF	TGTGCCACCAGTGCCCCGCCGGGGGATGAGCAGTTCTTC	.	TRBV24-1	many	TRBJ2-1
CASSQFLPRVGDTQYF	TGTGCCAGCAGCCAATTCCTACCCCGAGTCGGGGATACGCAGTATTTT	.	TRBV3-1	many	TRBJ2-3
CASSSPGTSGNTQYF	TGTGCCAGCAGCTCGCCCGGGACTAGCGGGAACACGCAGTATTTT	TRBD2	TRBV11-2	once	TRBJ2-3
CASSSVPSYEQYF	TGTGCCAGCAGCTCCGTACCCTCCTACGAGCAGTACTTC	.	TRBV25-1	.	TRBJ2-7
CASSLVRGAAFF	TGTGCCAGCAGCTTAGTGAGGGGCGCCGCTTTCTTT	.	TRBV7-2	.	TRBJ1-1
CASSSSWGLNSYNEQFF	TGTGCCAGCAGTTCCTCGTGGGGCTTAAACTCCTACAATGAGCAGTTCTTC	.	TRBV6-2/TRBV6-3	many	TRBJ2-1
CASSLDRTLYGYTF	TGTGCCAGCAGCTTAGACAGGACCCTCTATGGCTACACCTTC	.	TRBV7-2	.	TRBJ1-2
CASAEGGPLYEQYF	TGTGCCAGCGCGGAGGGGGGACCCCTCTACGAGCAGTACTTC	.	TRBV6-5	many	TRBJ2-7
CASSTRDRGSFEQYF	TGTGCCAGCAGCACCCGGGACAGGGGGTCTTTTGAGCAGTACTTC	TRBD1	TRBV7-9	many	TRBJ2-7
CASSPDISSYNEQFF	TGTGCCAGCAGCCCCGACATTAGCTCCTACAATGAGCAGTTCTTC	.	TRBV5-6	many	TRBJ2-1
CASSQQRGAASTDTQYF	TGTGCCAGCAGTCAACAGAGGGGGGCAGCTAGCACAGATACGCAGTATTTT	.	TRBV11-2	once	TRBJ2-3
CAPTGRDRPYEQYF	TGTGCCCCCACGGGACGGGACAGACCCTACGAGCAGTACTTC	TRBD1	TRBV10-3	.	TRBJ2-7
CASTYLGINYGYTF	TGTGCCAGCACCTACTTGGGTATAAACTATGGCTACACCTTC	.	TRBV2	.	TRBJ1-2
CASSLPGASNQPQHF	TGTGCCAGTAGTCTTCCCGGGGCTAGCAATCAGCCCCAGCATTTT	.	TRBV19	many	TRBJ1-5
CASRLTLGYTF	TGTGCCAGCAGATTGACACTGGGCTACACCTTC	.	TRBV2	few	TRBJ1-2
CASSLDPDGYTF	TGTGCCAGCAGCTTAGACCCGGATGGCTACACCTTC	.	TRBV7-7	medium-sized	TRBJ1-2
CASSEALGTNYGYTF	TGTGCCAGCAGTGAAGCTTTAGGTACTAACTATGGCTACACCTTC	.	TRBV10-3	.	TRBJ1-2
CASSMGTGGVLETQHF	TGTGCCAGTAGTATGGGGACAGGGGGCGTGTTGGAGACCCAGCATTTT	TRBD1	TRBV19	.	TRBJ1-5
CSATPGAGGSYEQYF	TGCAGTGCCACCCCTGGAGCGGGGGGCTCCTACGAGCAGTACTTC	TRBD2	TRBV20-1	many	TRBJ2-7
CASSYSGAGGQPQHF	TGTGCCAGCAGTTACTCTGGGGCGGGCGGTCAGCCCCAGCATTTT	.	TRBV6-5	many	TRBJ1-5
CAISGTGDNEKLFF	TGTGCCATCAGTGGAACAGGGGATAATGAAAAACTGTTTTTT	TRBD1	TRBV10-3	few	TRBJ1-4
CASSLQGAYNSPLHF	TGCGCCAGCAGCTTGCAGGGGGCATATAATTCACCCCTCCACTTT	TRBD1	TRBV5-1	many	TRBJ1-6